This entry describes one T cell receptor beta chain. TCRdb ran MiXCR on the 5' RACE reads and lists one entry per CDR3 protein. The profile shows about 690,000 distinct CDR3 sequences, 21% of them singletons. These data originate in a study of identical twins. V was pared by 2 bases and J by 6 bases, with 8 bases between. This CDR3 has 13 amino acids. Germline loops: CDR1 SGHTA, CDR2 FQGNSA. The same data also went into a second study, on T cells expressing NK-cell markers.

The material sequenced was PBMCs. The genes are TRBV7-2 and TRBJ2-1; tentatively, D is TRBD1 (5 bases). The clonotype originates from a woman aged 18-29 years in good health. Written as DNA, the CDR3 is TGTGCCAGCAGCTTAAAAGGGGCCAATGAGCAGTTCTTC. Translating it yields CASSLKGANEQFF.